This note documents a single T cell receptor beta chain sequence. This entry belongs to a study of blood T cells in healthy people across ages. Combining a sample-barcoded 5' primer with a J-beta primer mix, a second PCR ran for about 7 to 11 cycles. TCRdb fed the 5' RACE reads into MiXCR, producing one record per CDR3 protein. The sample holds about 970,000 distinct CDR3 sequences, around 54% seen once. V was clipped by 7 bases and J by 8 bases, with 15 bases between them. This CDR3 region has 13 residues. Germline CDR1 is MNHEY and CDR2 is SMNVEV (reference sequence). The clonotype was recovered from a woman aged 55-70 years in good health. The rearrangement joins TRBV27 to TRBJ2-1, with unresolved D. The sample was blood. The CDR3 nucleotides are TGTGCCAGCACTCCTGGACCCCTACATGAGCAGTTCTTC. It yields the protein CASTPGPLHEQFF.